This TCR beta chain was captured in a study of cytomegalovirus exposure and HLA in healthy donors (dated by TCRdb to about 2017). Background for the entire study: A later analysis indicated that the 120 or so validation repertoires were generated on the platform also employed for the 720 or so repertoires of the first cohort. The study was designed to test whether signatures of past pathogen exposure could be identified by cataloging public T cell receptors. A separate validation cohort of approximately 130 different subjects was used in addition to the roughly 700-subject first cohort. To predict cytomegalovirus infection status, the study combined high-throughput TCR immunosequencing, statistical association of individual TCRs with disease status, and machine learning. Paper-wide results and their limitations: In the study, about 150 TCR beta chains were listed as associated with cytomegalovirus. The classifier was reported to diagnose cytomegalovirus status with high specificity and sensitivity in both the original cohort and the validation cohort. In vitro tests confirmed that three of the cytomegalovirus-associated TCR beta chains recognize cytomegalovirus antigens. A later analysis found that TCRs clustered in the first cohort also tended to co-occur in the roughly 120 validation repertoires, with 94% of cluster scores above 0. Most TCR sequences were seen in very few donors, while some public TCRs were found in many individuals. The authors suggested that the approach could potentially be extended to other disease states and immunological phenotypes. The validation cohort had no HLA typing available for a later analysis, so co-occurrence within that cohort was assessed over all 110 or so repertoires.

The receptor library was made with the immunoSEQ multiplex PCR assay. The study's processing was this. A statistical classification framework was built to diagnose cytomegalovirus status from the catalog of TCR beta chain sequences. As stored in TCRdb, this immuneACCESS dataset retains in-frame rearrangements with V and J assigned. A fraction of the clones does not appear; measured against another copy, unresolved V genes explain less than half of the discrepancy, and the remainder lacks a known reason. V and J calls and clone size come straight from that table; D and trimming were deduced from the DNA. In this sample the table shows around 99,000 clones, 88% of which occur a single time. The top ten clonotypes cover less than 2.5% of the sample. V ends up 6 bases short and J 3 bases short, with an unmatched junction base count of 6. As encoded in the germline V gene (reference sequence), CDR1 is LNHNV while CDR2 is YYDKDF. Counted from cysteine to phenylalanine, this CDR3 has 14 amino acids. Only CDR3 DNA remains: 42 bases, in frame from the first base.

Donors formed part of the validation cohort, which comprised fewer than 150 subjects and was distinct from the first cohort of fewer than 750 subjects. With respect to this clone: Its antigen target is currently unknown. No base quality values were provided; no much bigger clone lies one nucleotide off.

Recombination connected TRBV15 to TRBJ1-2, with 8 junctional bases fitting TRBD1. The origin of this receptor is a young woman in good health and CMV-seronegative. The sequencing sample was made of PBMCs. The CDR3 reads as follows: CATRQQGDHYGYTF. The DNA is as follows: TGTGCCACCAGGCAACAGGGGGATCACTATGGCTACACCTTC.